This T cell receptor (beta chain) was sequenced in a study of blood T cell repertoires in COVID-19. CDR1 is SGHVS, CDR2 FQNEAQ, per germline. Trimming took 5 bases from V and 4 from J, leaving 9 bases between them. This CDR3 has 13 residues. Here immunoSEQ multiplex PCR was the method, and the copy in TCRdb shows in-frame clones only, minus some. The table includes some 220,000 clones, approximately 80% detected once. This clonotype was obtained from a woman in her fifties or sixties who had recovered from COVID-19. The chain uses TRBV7-8 and TRBJ1-5; TRBD1 is a possible D gene (5 bases). Sample: peripheral blood. The CDR3 nucleotides are TGTGCCAGCAGCGTTCAGGGAAATCAGCCCCAGCATTTT. Translation: CASSVQGNQPQHF.